Below are 29 T cell receptor beta chains sequenced from a single sample in a study of T cells in Graves' hyperthyroidism and ophthalmopathy. Regions amplified from RNA transcripts were the TCR beta CDR3 regions. HTBI primers drove first-round RT-PCR of the TCR CDR3. One entry per CDR3 protein results from TCRdb running MiXCR on the multiplex PCR reads. The sample contains hundreds of thousands of distinct CDR3 sequences, less than 15% of which appear only once. The source material was blood. These TCRs come from a young woman with Graves' hyperthyroidism.

This clonotype was counted at least ten times. The gene calls are TRBV6-2 or TRBV6-3 and TRBJ1-5; maybe TRBD1 (5 bases). The V gene lost 2 bases and the J gene lost 7 bases, with 15 bases spanning the gap. CDR1 is MNHEY, CDR2 SVGEGT, per germline. The CDR3 is 15 amino acids. CDR3 sequence: CASSYRGLGVQPQHF. The DNA of the CDR3 is TGTGCCAGCAGTTACCGTGGTTTGGGGGTGCAGCCCCAGCATTTT.

This clonotype was seen at least ten times. The chain combines TRBV19 with TRBJ2-3; D remains unclear. The CDR3 loop spans 17 amino acids. Germline CDR1 reads LNHDA; CDR2 reads SQIVND (reference sequence). The germline V and J ends were trimmed by 1 base and 3 bases, with 17 bases remaining between them. CDR3 DNA sequence: TGTGCCAGTAGTATAGGAACCAGAGACCGCGTGACAGATACGCAGTATTTT. Translating gives CASSIGTRDRVTDTQYF.

This clonotype has just a few counts. V usage is TRBV7-2 and J usage is TRBJ2-3; D remains unclear. The germline V and J ends were trimmed by 1 base and 3 bases, with 11 bases remaining between them. In germline, CDR1 is SGHTA, CDR2 FQGNSA. The CDR3 sequence is 15 residues long. For the CDR3, the DNA is TGTGCCAGCAGCTTAGATGTCAGTGGGACAGATACGCAGTATTTT. This codes for CASSLDVSGTDTQYF.

This clonotype occurred many times. The chain carries TRBV4-2 and TRBJ2-1; perhaps TRBD2 as D (5 bases). V shed 0 bases and J shed 3 bases, with 9 bases lying between them. Germline CDR1 LGHNA, CDR2 YNFKEQ. The CDR3 sequence is 15 residues long. DNA for the CDR3: TGTGCCAGCAGCCAAGATCTGGCGGGCTACAATGAGCAGTTCTTC. This gives the protein CASSQDLAGYNEQFF.

This clonotype occurred many times. The V gene is TRBV12-3 or TRBV12-4, the J gene TRBJ1-4; possible D gene TRBD1, 5 bases. V shed 3 bases and J shed 7 bases, with 21 bases lying between them. The CDR3 spans 17 residues. The CDR3 nucleotides read TGTGCCAGCAGTTTGGGCCAGGTCCGGGACCTGGGTGAAAAACTGTTTTTT. It encodes CASSLGQVRDLGEKLFF.

This clonotype was observed many times. This sequence joins TRBV2 and TRBJ1-1; no clear D. V was clipped by 6 bases and J by 1 base, with 15 bases between them. The CDR3 has 15 residues. Germline assignment: CDR1 SNHLY and CDR2 FYNNEI. The DNA of the CDR3 is TGTGCCAGCAGCGCGCTCGGTGGTTGGAACACTGAAGCTTTCTTT. Its translation: CASSALGGWNTEAFF.

This clonotype was detected ten times or more. The V call is TRBV7-2, the J call TRBJ2-4; no firm D call. Per germline, CDR1 SGHTA and CDR2 FQGNSA. This CDR3 spans 13 amino acids. V was shortened by 1 base and J by 4 bases, with 5 bases between the two germline ends. CDR3 sequence (DNA): TGTGCCAGCAGCTTAGGCCAGAAAAACATTCAGTACTTC. It codes for CASSLGQKNIQYF.

This clonotype was picked up many times. This chain uses TRBV12-3 or TRBV12-4 with TRBJ2-7, with D unclear. The CDR3 is 12 residues long. With 5 bases removed from V and 4 bases from J, the gap between germline ends came to 9 bases. The CDR3 loop reads CASSQTFYEQYF. Here the CDR3 DNA reads TGTGCCAGCAGTCAGACCTTTTACGAGCAGTACTTC.

This clonotype showed up many times. The chain couples TRBV3-2 to TRBJ2-1; whether TRBD1, the table's D call, matches the DNA was not checked. TRBV3-2 is classified as a pseudogene. The CDR3 spans 16 residues. CDR3 in amino acids: CASSHPGCVILGEQFF. The CDR3 DNA sequence: TGTGCCAGCAGCCACCCGGGTTGCGTTATTTTGGGTGAGCAGTTCTTC.

The sample holds many counts of this clonotype. The chain recombines TRBV7-2 with TRBJ1-2; no clear D gene. CDR1 SGHTA and CDR2 FQGNSA come from the germline V gene. Trimming stripped 1 base from V and 6 bases from J, with 15 bases between. This CDR3 is 15 amino acids long. This chain's CDR3 is CASSLDFLSGHGYTF. CDR3 coding DNA: TGTGCCAGCAGCTTAGATTTTTTATCGGGCCATGGCTACACCTTC.

The table lists this clonotype with many counts. The chain employs TRBV28 and TRBJ2-7, with 7 bases fitting TRBD2. In germline, CDR1 is MDHEN, CDR2 SYDVKM. The CDR3 length is 16 residues. Germline trimming cut 3 bases from V and 0 bases from J; bases unmatched to any gene: 8. CDR3 sequence reads: CASSFYRGGSSYEQYF. DNA of the CDR3: TGTGCCAGCAGTTTTTATCGTGGCGGGAGCTCCTACGAGCAGTACTTC. Using reference TRBV28 and TRBJ2-7 for the parts outside the CDR3, the full variable domain is DVKVTQSSRYLVKRTGEKVFLECVQDMDHENMFWYRQDPGLGLRLIYFSYDVKMKEKGDIPEGYSVSREKKERFSLILESASTNQTSMYLCASSFYRGGSSYEQYFGPGTRLTVT.

The sample holds many counts of this clonotype. The V and J genes are TRBV27 and TRBJ2-2, with 12 bases that match TRBD2. V lost 5 bases, J lost 7 bases, and 8 bases stayed unmatched. CDR1 is MNHEY and CDR2 is SMNVEV in the germline V gene (reference sequence). This CDR3 has 16 residues. CDR3 DNA sequence: TGTGCCAGCAGTGGGCTAGCGGGAGGGCCGAACGGGGAGCTGTTTTTT. Translating gives CASSGLAGGPNGELFF.

This clonotype was recorded many times. The genes are TRBV7-2 and TRBJ2-7, with 7 bases identical to TRBD1. This CDR3 spans 16 amino acids. Germline CDR1 is SGHTA and CDR2 is FQGNSA. V lost 0 bases to trimming and J lost 2 bases; unmatched junction nucleotides: 7. The DNA for the CDR3 is TGTGCCAGCAGCTTAGCCTCCGGGACAGCTACCTACGAGCAGTACTTC. This encodes CASSLASGTATYEQYF.

This clonotype has at least ten counts. V gene TRBV12-3 or TRBV12-4 combines with J gene TRBJ2-3, with D unclear. The V end lost 4 bases, the J end lost 0 bases, and 14 bases lay between the germline ends. This CDR3 is built from 16 residues. CDR3 sequence: CASSSLPTPSTDTQYF. As DNA, the CDR3 is TGTGCCAGCAGTTCTCTCCCGACACCTAGCACAGATACGCAGTATTTT.

This clonotype was detected a few times. Given a much more abundant clone one base away, this may be a read error. The chain has TRBV4-2 and TRBJ2-3; D remains unclear. Germline CDR1 and CDR2: LGHNA and YNFKEQ. The CDR3 contains 15 residues. V shed 1 base and J shed 0 bases, with 8 bases lying between them. In nucleotides, the CDR3 is TGTGCCAGCAGCCAAGCGGGCAAGAGCACAGATACGCAGTATTTT. Translation gives CASSQAGKSTDTQYF.

This clonotype was recorded at least ten times. The chain has TRBV5-1 and TRBJ1-2; D is undetermined. CDR3 size: 13 residues. V was pared by 5 bases and J by 5 bases, with 13 bases between. CDR1 SGHRS and CDR2 YFSETQ come from the germline V gene. The CDR3 DNA is TGCGCCAGCAGTTTCGACAAGGAATATGGCTACACCTTC. It specifies CASSFDKEYGYTF.

In this sample, this clonotype turned up a few times. The CDR3 DNA is TGTGCCAGCAGCGTTACAAGGAGCTCCTACAATGAGCAGTTCTTC. This sequence encodes CASSVTRSSYNEQFF. The V gene is TRBV9, the J gene TRBJ2-1; D ambiguous. Trimming left V 2 bases short and J 0 bases short, with 9 bases between. The CDR3 loop spans 15 amino acids. Per the germline V gene, CDR1 is SGDLS and CDR2 is YYNGEE.

This chain uses TRBV2 with TRBJ2-3, with unresolved D. The ends were cut back, 1 base at V and 2 bases at J, with 4 bases in the middle. This CDR3 contains 13 residues. The germline gives CDR1 SNHLY, CDR2 FYNNEI. The CDR3 region is CASSEGSTDTQYF. The CDR3 DNA follows: TGTGCCAGCAGTGAAGGCTCCACAGATACGCAGTATTTT.

This clonotype was detected ten times or more. The genes are TRBV30 and TRBJ2-3, with D possibly being TRBD1 (6 bases). This CDR3 has 12 amino acids. V lost 6 bases, J lost 6 bases, and 13 bases lay in between. Germline V gene data show CDR1 as GTSNPN and CDR2 as SVGIG (reference sequence). CDR3 region: CACLRGLDTQYF. CDR3 bases: TGTGCCTGCCTAAGGGGGTTGGATACGCAGTATTTT. Supplemented by reference TRBV30 and TRBJ2-3, the full variable domain reads SQTIHQWPATLVQPVGSPLSLECTVEGTSNPNLYWYRQAAGRGLQLLFYSVGIGQISSEVPQNLSASRPQDRQFILSSKKLLLSDSGFYLCACLRGLDTQYFGPGTRLTVL.

There are many counts of this clonotype. The V and J genes are TRBV7-8 and TRBJ2-7; D remains unclear. Germline loops: CDR1 SGHVS, CDR2 FQNEAQ. Deletions cut 0 bases from V and 0 bases from J, with 12 bases between. The CDR3 totals 16 residues. This chain's CDR3 is CASSLALRFSSYEQYF. As DNA, the CDR3 is TGTGCCAGCAGCTTAGCGTTACGGTTCAGCTCCTACGAGCAGTACTTC.

This clonotype has ten or more counts. This chain links TRBV18 with TRBJ1-2; no clear D. V was pared by 3 bases and J by 6 bases, with 11 bases between. CDR3 length: 13 amino acids. The germline V gene has CDR1 KGHSH and CDR2 LQKENI. In nucleotides, the CDR3 is TGTGCCAGCTCACCCGAGTGGAGGGATGGCTACACCTTC. Translating it yields CASSPEWRDGYTF.

This clonotype was detected ten times or more. This chain joins TRBV12-3 or TRBV12-4 and TRBJ1-4; D gene uncertain. The CDR3 length is 16 residues. Trimming cost V 1 base and J 0 bases, with 9 bases left between them. CDR3 DNA sequence: TGTGCCAGCAGTTTAGGGACGGCTGCAACTAATGAAAAACTGTTTTTT. Its translation: CASSLGTAATNEKLFF.

The table lists this clonotype with many counts. The chain carries TRBV6-2 or TRBV6-3 and TRBJ2-4; D ambiguous. With 4 bases removed from V and 3 bases from J, the gap between germline ends came to 7 bases. Germline CDR1 is MNHEY and CDR2 is SVGEGT. The CDR3 sequence is 13 residues long. The CDR3 bases are TGTGCCAGCAGTTTCCCGGGCAAAAACATTCAGTACTTC. Amino acid sequence: CASSFPGKNIQYF.

The V gene is TRBV20-1, the J gene TRBJ1-4; TRBD1 is a possible D gene (5 bases). Per the germline V gene, CDR1 is DFQATT and CDR2 is SNEGSKA (reference sequence). Trimming cost V 4 bases and J 8 bases, with 17 bases left between them. The CDR3 length is 14 residues. The CDR3 spells CSAKDGDFGEKLFF. The DNA of the CDR3 is TGCAGTGCTAAGGACGGGGACTTTGGGGAAAAACTGTTTTTT.

At least ten counts were recorded for this clonotype. The chain combines TRBV7-9 with TRBJ2-5; D is ambiguous. This CDR3 comprises 10 residues. CDR1 is SEHNR, CDR2 FQNEAQ, per germline (reference sequence). V was shortened by 10 bases and J by 5 bases, with 8 bases between the two germline ends. Here the CDR3 reads CATLDETQYF. The CDR3 DNA reads as TGTGCCACCCTAGACGAGACCCAGTACTTC. Looking up the rest from reference TRBV7-9 and TRBJ2-5 gives the full variable domain: DTGVSQNPRHKITKRGQNVTFRCDPISEHNRLYWYRQTLGQGPEFLTYFQNEAQLEKSRLLSDRFSAERPKGSFSTLEIQRTEQGDSAMYLCATLDETQYFGPGTRLLVL.

This clonotype was counted only a few times. This chain connects TRBV6-1 to TRBJ2-7, with TRBD1 identical over 7 bases. CDR1 is MNHNS, CDR2 SASEGT, per germline. The CDR3 is 15 amino acids. V lost 3 bases, J lost 5 bases, and 10 bases stayed unmatched. CDR3 loop: CASSESSGGRDEQYF. The CDR3 DNA reads TGTGCCAGCAGTGAGTCTTCAGGGGGTAGGGACGAGCAGTACTTC.

This rearrangement joins TRBV7-8 to TRBJ2-7, with D perhaps assigned TRBD1 or TRBD2 (5 bases each). V lost 5 bases to trimming and J lost 0 bases, with 14 bases between them. The CDR3 extends over 15 amino acids. The germline CDR1 and CDR2 sequences are SGHVS and FQNEAQ. CDR3 amino acids: CASSDGTDSSYEQYF. DNA for the CDR3: TGTGCCAGCAGCGACGGGACCGATAGCTCCTACGAGCAGTACTTC.

In this sample, this clonotype turned up many times. The chain carries TRBV30 and TRBJ2-7; D remains unclear. V was shortened by 4 bases and J by 2 bases, with 15 bases between the two germline ends. Germline lookup yields CDR1 GTSNPN and CDR2 SVGIG (reference sequence). This CDR3 has 14 amino acids. Here the CDR3 DNA reads TGTGCCTGGACCCCCCGAATCGCCACCTACGAGCAGTACTTC. It codes for CAWTPRIATYEQYF. The complete variable domain, with remaining parts taken from reference TRBV30 and TRBJ2-7, reads SQTIHQWPATLVQPVGSPLSLECTVEGTSNPNLYWYRQAAGRGLQLLFYSVGIGQISSEVPQNLSASRPQDRQFILSSKKLLLSDSGFYLCAWTPRIATYEQYFGPGTRLTVT.

This clonotype was seen at least ten times. The chain couples TRBV12-3 or TRBV12-4 to TRBJ1-2, with 8 bases lining up with TRBD1. The trim removed 6 bases at V and 3 bases at J, leaving 3 bases unmatched. The CDR3 consists of 13 residues. CDR3 bases: TGTGCCAGCAGAGAACAGGGGGACTATGGCTACACCTTC. Translated, it gives CASREQGDYGYTF.